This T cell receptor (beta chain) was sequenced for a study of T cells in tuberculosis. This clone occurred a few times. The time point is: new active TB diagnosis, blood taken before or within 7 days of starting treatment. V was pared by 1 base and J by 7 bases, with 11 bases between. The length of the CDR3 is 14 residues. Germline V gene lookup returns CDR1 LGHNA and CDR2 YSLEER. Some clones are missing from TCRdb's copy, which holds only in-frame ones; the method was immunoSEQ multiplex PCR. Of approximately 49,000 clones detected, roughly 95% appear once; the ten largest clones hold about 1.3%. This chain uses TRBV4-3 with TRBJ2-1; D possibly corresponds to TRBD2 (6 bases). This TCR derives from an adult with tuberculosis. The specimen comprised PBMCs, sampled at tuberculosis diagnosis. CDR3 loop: CASSQVRESNEQFF. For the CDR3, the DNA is TGCGCCAGCAGCCAAGTACGGGAGTCTAATGAGCAGTTCTTC.